The 18 T cell receptor beta chains below come from one sample, sequenced in a study of T cell repertoires in cytomegalovirus infection. One entry per CDR3 protein, called by TCRdb with MiXCR from the reads. Found here are about 740,000 distinct CDR3 sequences, 35% of them singletons; the top ten hold 2.5% to 3.5%. The sequencing input was PBMCs. These receptors were taken from a human donor in good health (CMV status not recorded). Some clones in this sample may be carry-over from other donors' samples.

The table lists this clonotype with many counts. The chain combines TRBV7-2 with TRBJ2-1; D call uncertain. The V end lost 3 bases, the J end lost 3 bases, and 6 bases lay between the germline ends. The CDR3 contains 13 residues. Germline values: CDR1 SGHTA, CDR2 FQGNSA. The CDR3 nucleotides read TGTGCCAGCAGCTTTTCCTTCTACAATGAGCAGTTCTTC. Translating it yields CASSFSFYNEQFF.

This clonotype has just one count. This sequence joins TRBV12-3 or TRBV12-4 and TRBJ2-7; D perhaps matches TRBD1 (6 bases). CDR3 length: 14 amino acids. Trimming cost V 11 bases and J 4 bases, with 21 bases left between them. The CDR3 region is CAWSSSGAQYEQYF. Here the CDR3 DNA reads TGTGCCTGGAGTTCTTCAGGGGCCCAGTACGAGCAGTACTTC.

The chain is built from TRBV28 and TRBJ2-1; the D gene is possibly TRBD1 (8 bases). Trimming left V 7 bases short and J 4 bases short, with 26 bases between. The length of the CDR3 is 18 residues. The V gene's germline CDR1 is MDHEN and CDR2 SYDVKM. In DNA form, the CDR3 reads TGTGCCAGCACCCCCTCCGAGTTAGACAGGGGAGGGTACAATGAGCAGTTCTTC. Its translation is CASTPSELDRGGYNEQFF.

A word on this clonotype: A much larger clone differs from this one at a single base, so this may be a read error. This chain's CDR3 is CASSPASTPYF. DNA for the CDR3: TGTGCCAGCAGCCCGGCCAGTACGCCGTATTTT. The J gene is TRBJ2-3, the V gene TRBV7-2; D not resolved. Germline values: CDR1 SGHTA, CDR2 FQGNSA. This CDR3 has 11 residues.

This clonotype was counted a few times. J is TRBJ1-2 and V is TRBV10-3; D is possibly TRBD1 (6 bases). The V end lost 10 bases, the J end lost 3 bases, and 15 bases lay between the germline ends. The CDR3 spans 13 residues. Germline V CDR1 and CDR2: ENHRY, SYGVKD. Here the CDR3 DNA reads TGTGCCAACCGCGTGGGGGCAGACTATGGCTACACCTTC. It encodes CANRVGADYGYTF.

This chain joins TRBV4-1 and TRBJ1-1; D is possibly TRBD1 (6 bases). The CDR3 consists of 15 residues. Per germline, CDR1 MGHRA and CDR2 YSYEKL. The ends were cut back, 3 bases at V and 0 bases at J, with 11 bases in the middle. This CDR3 reads CASSQPGEMNTEAFF. CDR3 nucleotides: TGCGCCAGCAGCCAGCCAGGGGAGATGAACACTGAAGCTTTCTTT.

This chain connects TRBV7-9 to TRBJ1-2; no definite D call. The germline V and J ends were trimmed by 5 bases and 4 bases, with 11 bases remaining between them. The germline V gene encodes CDR1 SEHNR and CDR2 FQNEAQ (reference sequence). The CDR3 is 13 amino acids. The CDR3 reads CASSPVTGYGYTF. The CDR3 nucleotides read TGTGCCAGCAGCCCGGTAACGGGCTATGGCTACACCTTC.

This clonotype was seen a handful of times. The chain uses TRBV11-2 and TRBJ2-3; 9 nucleotides agree with TRBD2. Germline CDR1 and CDR2: SGHAT and FQNNGV. CDR3 length: 15 residues. The V gene end was trimmed by 2 bases and the J gene end by 7 bases; junction bases not matched to a gene: 7. CDR3 nucleotides: TGTGCCAGCAGCTTAATTTCTAGCGGGGAGAATACGCAGTATTTT. Translating it yields CASSLISSGENTQYF.

Worth noting for this clonotype: Compared with germline, one end of the junction differs, possibly owing to a read error. The chain joins TRBV6-8 to TRBJ2-1, with D unclear. This CDR3 region has 15 residues. Germline lookup yields CDR1 MNHGY and CDR2 SAAAGT. CDR3 residues: CACSYQPSKGYEQFF. The CDR3, as DNA: TGTGCCTGCAGTTACCAACCATCCAAAGGGTATGAGCAGTTCTTC.

V usage is TRBV20-1 and J usage is TRBJ1-1; TRBD1 might be the D (5 bases). The germline CDR1 and CDR2 sequences are DFQATT and SNEGSKA (reference sequence). The CDR3 runs to 14 residues. V shed 6 bases and J shed 0 bases, with 14 bases lying between them. The CDR3 DNA reads as TGCAGTGCAGCCCTGACAGCCATGAACACTGAAGCTTTCTTT. Its protein is CSAALTAMNTEAFF.

This clonotype was observed a few times. The genes are TRBV12-3 or TRBV12-4 and TRBJ1-4, with 7 bases aligning to TRBD1. The CDR3 consists of 12 residues. V was clipped by 11 bases and J by 8 bases; unmatched bases: 8. The CDR3 protein is CASRGAKEKLFF. CDR3 DNA sequence: TGTGCCTCCAGGGGGGCGAAAGAAAAACTGTTTTTT.

This clonotype was seen just once. This rearrangement joins TRBV5-1 to TRBJ1-6, with 8 bases lining up with TRBD1. This CDR3 region has 13 residues. V shed 4 bases, J shed 11 bases, and the junction held 5 bases outside the gene matches. CDR1 and CDR2 from the germline V gene are SGHRS and YFSETQ. Written as DNA, the CDR3 is TGCGCCAGCAGCATCCGACAGGGGCCACCCCTCCACTTT. Translating it yields CASSIRQGPPLHF.

This chain joins TRBV12-3 or TRBV12-4 and TRBJ1-5; no reliable D call. The CDR3 has 14 residues. Trimming cost V 3 bases and J 7 bases, with 13 bases left between them. The CDR3 protein is CASSFYKGQQPQHF. CDR3 DNA sequence: TGTGCCAGCAGTTTTTATAAGGGCCAGCAGCCCCAGCATTTT.

This clonotype came up a few times. V is TRBV10-3 and J is TRBJ2-7; D is unresolved. V lost 3 bases, J lost 2 bases, and 20 bases lay in between. CDR1 and CDR2 (germline): ENHRY, SYGVKD. There are 17 residues in the CDR3. CDR3 in DNA: TGTGCCATCAGTGAATTCGAGAACCGTCAGCCCGCCTACGAGCAGTACTTC. It encodes CAISEFENRQPAYEQYF.

The gene calls are TRBV7-9 and TRBJ1-1; D possibly corresponds to TRBD1 (5 bases). The V gene's germline CDR1 is SEHNR and CDR2 FQNEAQ (reference sequence). This CDR3 comprises 15 residues. The V end was cut by 5 bases, the J end by 1 base, with 14 bases between. The CDR3 is CASSPGATANTEAFF. The CDR3 DNA is TGTGCCAGCAGCCCCGGGGCCACGGCGAACACTGAAGCTTTCTTT.

The chain is built from TRBV6-6 and TRBJ2-2; either TRBD1 or TRBD2 may fit D (5 bases each). The CDR3 length is 13 residues. CDR1 is MNHNY, CDR2 SVGAGI, per germline (reference sequence). Trimming removed 7 bases at V and 5 bases at J, with 11 bases between. The CDR3 coding sequence is TGTGCCAGCAAGAGGGGAGCTACCGGGGAGCTGTTTTTT. Translation gives CASKRGATGELFF.

This clonotype occurred a few times. The chain uses TRBV12-3 or TRBV12-4 and TRBJ1-1; D may be TRBD1 (6 bases). This CDR3 comprises 14 residues. The V end lost 5 bases, the J end lost 5 bases, and 15 bases lay between the germline ends. The CDR3 sequence is CASSPPRGRTEAFF. Here the CDR3 DNA reads TGTGCCAGCAGTCCCCCCAGGGGAAGAACTGAAGCTTTCTTT.

This clonotype was seen a few times. The chain uses TRBV6-1 and TRBJ1-3; the D is unclear. CDR3 size: 15 residues. Germline values: CDR1 MNHNS, CDR2 SASEGT. V gave up 0 bases and J gave up 0 bases, with 6 bases separating them. The CDR3 loop is CASSEARSSGNTIYF. The CDR3 DNA follows: TGTGCCAGCAGTGAAGCGCGGTCCTCTGGAAACACCATATATTTT.